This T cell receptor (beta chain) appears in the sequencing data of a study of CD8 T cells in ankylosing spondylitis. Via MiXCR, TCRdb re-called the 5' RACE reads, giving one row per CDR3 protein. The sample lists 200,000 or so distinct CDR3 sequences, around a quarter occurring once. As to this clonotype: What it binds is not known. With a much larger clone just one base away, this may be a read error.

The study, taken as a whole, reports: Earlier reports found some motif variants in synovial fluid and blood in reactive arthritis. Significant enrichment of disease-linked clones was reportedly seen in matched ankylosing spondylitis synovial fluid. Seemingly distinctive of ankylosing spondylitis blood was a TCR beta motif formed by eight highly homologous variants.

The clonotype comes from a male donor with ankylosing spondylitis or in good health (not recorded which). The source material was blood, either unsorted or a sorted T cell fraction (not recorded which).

The CDR3 spells CATSVGTGSHETQYF. The CDR3, as DNA: TGTGCCACCAGTGTAGGGACAGGGAGCCACGAGACCCAGTACTTC. This sequence joins TRBV24-1 and TRBJ2-5; 9 bases align to TRBD1. CDR1 and CDR2 (germline): KGHDR, SFDVKD. The CDR3 consists of 15 residues. J gave up 5 bases and V 5 bases, and 8 bases lay outside the gene matches.